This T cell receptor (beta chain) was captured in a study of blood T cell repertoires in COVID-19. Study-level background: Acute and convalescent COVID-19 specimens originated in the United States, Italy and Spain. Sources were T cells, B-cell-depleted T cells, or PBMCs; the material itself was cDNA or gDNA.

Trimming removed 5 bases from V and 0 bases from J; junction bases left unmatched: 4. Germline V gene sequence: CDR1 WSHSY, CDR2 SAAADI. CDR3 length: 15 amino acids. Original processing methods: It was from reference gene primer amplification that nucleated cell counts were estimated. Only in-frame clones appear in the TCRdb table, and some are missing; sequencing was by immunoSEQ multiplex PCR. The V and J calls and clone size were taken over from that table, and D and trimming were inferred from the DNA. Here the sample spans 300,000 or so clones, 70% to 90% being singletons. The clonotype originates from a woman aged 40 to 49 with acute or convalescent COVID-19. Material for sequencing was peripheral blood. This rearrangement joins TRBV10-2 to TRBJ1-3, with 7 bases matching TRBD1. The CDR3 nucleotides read TGCGCCAGCAGTCGGGACAGTCCCTCTGGAAACACCATATATTTT. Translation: CASSRDSPSGNTIYF.